This is a list of T cell receptor beta chains from one sample in a study of T-cell reconstitution after alpha-beta-depleted transplantation in children. TCRdb reprocessed the PCR reads via MiXCR and lists one record per CDR3 protein. The table lists about 240,000 distinct CDR3 sequences, about 11% of them singletons. This specimen was PBMCs from the stem cell graft donor, taken from the stem cell graft. Receptors were obtained from a human donor who donated a stem cell graft to a child with acute lymphoblastic leukemia. The CDR3 runs from the conserved cysteine through the conserved F or W. D genes are given only for firm matches. For some rows the clone size is stated as once, few or many, or as a class when expanded; others skip it.

j_gene	abundance	d_gene	v_gene	CDR3nt	CDR3aa
TRBJ2-1	many	TRBD1	TRBV20-1	TGCAGTGCTCCCCGGGACAGACCTTTCGATGAGCAGTTCTTC	CSAPRDRPFDEQFF
TRBJ2-4	-	TRBD2	TRBV19	TGTGCCAGTAGTACCGGTGGACTAGCGGGAGTTAAGGGCATTCAGTACTTC	CASSTGGLAGVKGIQYF
TRBJ1-1	many	-	TRBV27	TGTGCCAGCAGTGGACCGTTGAACACTGAAGCTTTCTTT	CASSGPLNTEAFF
TRBJ2-5	many	-	TRBV20-1	TGCAGTGCTCCCCTAAGGCGGGAGACCCAGTACTTC	CSAPLRRETQYF
TRBJ1-1	many	-	TRBV9	TGTGCCAGCAGCGTAGGGCGGTTGAACACTGAAGCTTTCTTT	CASSVGRLNTEAFF
TRBJ2-7	many	TRBD1	TRBV28	TGTGCCAGCAGACAGGGGGCGTTTGTGCAGTACTTC	CASRQGAFVQYF
TRBJ1-2	many	-	TRBV28	TGTGCCAGCAAGGGACAACTCTATGGCTACACCTTC	CASKGQLYGYTF
TRBJ2-1	many	TRBD1	TRBV12-3/TRBV12-4	TGTGCCAGCAGTGATAGACAGGGTAGGGATGAGCAGTTCTTC	CASSDRQGRDEQFF
TRBJ2-7	-	-	TRBV7-2	TGTGCCAGCAGCTTAATCCCGACAGCCTTATACGAGGAGTACTTC	CASSLIPTALYEEYF
TRBJ2-5	many	-	TRBV5-6	TGTGCCAGCAGCTTGATCGGTTCGGCGGAGACCCAGTACTTC	CASSLIGSAETQYF
TRBJ2-1	many	TRBD1	TRBV18	TGTGCCAGCTCACCTGTCACAGGGGGCCGCAATGAGCAGTTCTTC	CASSPVTGGRNEQFF
TRBJ2-3	-	TRBD2	TRBV3-1	TGTGCCAGCTGCCAAGGAACCGGGGGGGCCCCCACAGATACGCAGTATTTT	CASCQGTGGAPTDTQYF
TRBJ2-2	many	-	TRBV7-2	TGTGCCAGCAGCTTAGTGGCAGTGCTCGCCGGGGAGCTGTTTTTT	CASSLVAVLAGELFF
TRBJ2-2	many	-	TRBV29-1	TGCAGCGGGAGGGGAACCGGGGAGCTGTTTTTT	CSGRGTGELFF
TRBJ1-5	few	-	TRBV19	TGTGCCAGTAGTATAGGGGATCAGCCCCAGCATTTT	CASSIGDQPQHF
TRBJ1-1	many	-	TRBV5-5	TGTGCCAGCAGCTCCGTTGACCTCGCAACTTTT	CASSSVDLATF
TRBJ2-3	many	-	TRBV9	TGTGCCAGCAGCGTGGCCGCGAGGGAAGATACGCAGTATTTT	CASSVAAREDTQYF
TRBJ1-1	-	TRBD1	TRBV3-1	TGTGCCAGCAGCCAAGTTCCGGGACAGGGGGATCGAACTGAAGCTTTCTTT	CASSQVPGQGDRTEAFF
TRBJ1-1	many	-	TRBV5-1	TGCGCCAGCAGCATAGACGTCCGGTTGAACACTGAAGCTTTCTTT	CASSIDVRLNTEAFF
TRBJ2-4	many	-	TRBV20-1	TGCAGTGCTAGGTATAGGAATTTAGCCAAAAACATTCAGTACTTC	CSARYRNLAKNIQYF
TRBJ1-2	-	-	TRBV4-2	TGTGCCAGCAGACCAGGCACATTTTGGGGCTACACCTTC	CASRPGTFWGYTF
TRBJ2-2	many	-	TRBV6-6	TGTGCCAGCAGTTACGGCAATCCGGGGGAGCTGTTTTTT	CASSYGNPGELFF
TRBJ2-1	many	-	TRBV4-2	TGTGCCAGCAGCCAAGAGGTAGTCTCCTACAATGAGCAGTTCTTC	CASSQEVVSYNEQFF
TRBJ2-1	many	TRBD2	TRBV4-2	TGTGCCAGCAGCCTAAGACTAGCGGGAGGGCCCTACAATGAGCAGTTCTTC	CASSLRLAGGPYNEQFF
TRBJ2-4	many	-	TRBV18	TGTGCCAGCTCACCTACGGGGCTGAACATTCAGTACTTC	CASSPTGLNIQYF
TRBJ2-7	many	-	TRBV7-8	TGTGCCAGCAGCTTAGGCACCAGGATCTACGAGCAGTACTTC	CASSLGTRIYEQYF
TRBJ2-7	many	-	TRBV29-1	TGCAGCGTTCGGGACACCTACGAGCAGTACTTC	CSVRDTYEQYF
TRBJ2-1	many	-	TRBV28	TGTGCCAGCACAGGGGCGTCCTACAATGAGCAGTTCTTC	CASTGASYNEQFF
TRBJ2-3	many	TRBD2	TRBV30	TGTGCCTGGAGTCCCGGGGGGGTAGCCTGGCACGCAGATACGCAGTATTTT	CAWSPGGVAWHADTQYF
TRBJ1-5	many	-	TRBV27	TGTGCCAGCAGTTTAAGTGGGGCCGGCAATCAGCCCCAGCATTTT	CASSLSGAGNQPQHF
TRBJ1-4	many	-	TRBV20-1	TGCAGTGCTAGAGATGGTGGCGCTTTTAATGAAAAACTGTTTTTT	CSARDGGAFNEKLFF
TRBJ2-6	many	-	TRBV28	TGTGCCAGCAGTTTATTCTTCCCGTCTGGGGCCAACGTCCTGACTTTC	CASSLFFPSGANVLTF
TRBJ1-2	many	TRBD1	TRBV4-1	TGCGCCAGCAGCCACCTAGGACAGGTTAACTATGGCTACACCTTC	CASSHLGQVNYGYTF
TRBJ2-1	many	-	TRBV18	TGTGCCAGCTCACCATTCGGCGGGTATGCCGGCAACAATGAGCAGTTCTTC	CASSPFGGYAGNNEQFF
TRBJ1-5	-	-	TRBV6-2/TRBV6-3	TGTGCCAGCACGGGAGAGAGGGGATCGAGCAATCAGCCCCAGCATTTT	CASTGERGSSNQPQHF
TRBJ1-4	many	-	TRBV5-1	TGCGCCAGCAGCTTGGGTCTCCAGGGGCGGAATGAAAAACTGTTTTTT	CASSLGLQGRNEKLFF
TRBJ2-1	many	-	TRBV12-3/TRBV12-4	TGTGCCAGCGGCGGTGGGCTCCATGGTGAGCAGTTCTTC	CASGGGLHGEQFF
TRBJ1-2	many	-	TRBV29-1	TGCAGCGTTGAAGATCAGAGTTTCCCCACGGAAGGCTACACCTTC	CSVEDQSFPTEGYTF
TRBJ2-7	-	-	TRBV13	TGTGCCAGCAGCTTGTACTCCCTAATAAAGCAGTACTTC	CASSLYSLIKQYF